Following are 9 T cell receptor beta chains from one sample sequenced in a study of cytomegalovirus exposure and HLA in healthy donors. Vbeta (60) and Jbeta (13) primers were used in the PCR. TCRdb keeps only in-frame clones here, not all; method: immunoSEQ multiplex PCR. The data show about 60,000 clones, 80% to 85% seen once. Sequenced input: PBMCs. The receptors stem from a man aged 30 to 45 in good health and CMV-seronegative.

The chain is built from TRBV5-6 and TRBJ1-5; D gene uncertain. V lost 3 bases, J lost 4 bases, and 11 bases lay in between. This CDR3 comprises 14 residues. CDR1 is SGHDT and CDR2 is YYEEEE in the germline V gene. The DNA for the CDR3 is TGTGCCAGCAGCTCCCTCCGTAGAAATCAGCCCCAGCATTTT. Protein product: CASSSLRRNQPQHF. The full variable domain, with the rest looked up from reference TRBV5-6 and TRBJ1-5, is DAGVTQSPTHLIKTRGQQVTLRCSPKSGHDTVSWYQQALGQGPQFIFQYYEEEERQRGNFPDRFSGHQFPNYSSELNVNALLLGDSALYLCASSSLRRNQPQHFGDGTRLSIL.

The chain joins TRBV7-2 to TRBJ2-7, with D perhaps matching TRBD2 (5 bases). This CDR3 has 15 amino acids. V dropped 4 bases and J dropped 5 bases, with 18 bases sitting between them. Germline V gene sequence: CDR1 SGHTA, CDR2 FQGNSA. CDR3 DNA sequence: TGTGCCAGCAGCTCCTACCCCCCGGGATTGAACGAGCAGTACTTC. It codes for CASSSYPPGLNEQYF.

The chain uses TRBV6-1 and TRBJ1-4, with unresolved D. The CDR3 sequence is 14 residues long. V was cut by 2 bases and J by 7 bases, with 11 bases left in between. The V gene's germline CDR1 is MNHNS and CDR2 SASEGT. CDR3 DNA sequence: TGTGCCAGCAGTGAATTGAGGGTCGGTGAAAAACTGTTTTTT. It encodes CASSELRVGEKLFF.

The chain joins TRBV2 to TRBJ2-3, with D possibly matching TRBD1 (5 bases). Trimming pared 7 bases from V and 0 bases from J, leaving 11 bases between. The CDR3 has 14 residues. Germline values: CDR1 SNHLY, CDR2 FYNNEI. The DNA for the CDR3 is TGTGCCAGCAATAAGGACACTAGCACAGATACGCAGTATTTT. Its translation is CASNKDTSTDTQYF.

DNA for the CDR3: TGTGCCAGCAGTGAACGGGGGGGCGCGGCTAATGAAAAACTGTTTTTT. It translates to CASSERGGAANEKLFF. The V and J genes are TRBV6-4 and TRBJ1-4; tentative D call: TRBD1 (6 bases). Germline V gene lookup returns CDR1 MRHNA and CDR2 SNTAGT. The CDR3 runs 16 residues. Trimming shortened V by 3 bases and J by 3 bases, and 14 bases separated the two germline ends.

CDR3 in amino acids: CASSLDPGTPYEQYF. The CDR3 DNA sequence: TGTGCCAGCAGCTTGGACCCTGGTACGCCTTACGAGCAGTACTTC. This rearrangement joins TRBV5-4 to TRBJ2-5; no definite D call. The DNA matches TRBJ2-7 better at its end, which makes the J call doubtful. The CDR3 runs to 15 residues. Germline-derived CDR1 and CDR2 are SGHNT and YYREEE (reference sequence).

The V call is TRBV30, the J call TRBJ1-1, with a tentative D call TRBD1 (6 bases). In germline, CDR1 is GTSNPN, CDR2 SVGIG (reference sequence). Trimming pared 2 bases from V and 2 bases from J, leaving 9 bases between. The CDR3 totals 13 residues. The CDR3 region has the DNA TGTGCCTGGAGTCGACAGGATAACACTGAAGCTTTCTTT. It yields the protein CAWSRQDNTEAFF.

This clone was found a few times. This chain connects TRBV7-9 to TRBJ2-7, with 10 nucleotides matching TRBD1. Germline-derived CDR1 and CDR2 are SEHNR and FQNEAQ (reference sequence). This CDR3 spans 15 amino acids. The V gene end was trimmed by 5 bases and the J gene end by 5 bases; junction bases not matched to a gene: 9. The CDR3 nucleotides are TGTGCCAGCAGCAGCGCCGGGACAGGGGTCGACGAGCAGTACTTC. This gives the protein CASSSAGTGVDEQYF.

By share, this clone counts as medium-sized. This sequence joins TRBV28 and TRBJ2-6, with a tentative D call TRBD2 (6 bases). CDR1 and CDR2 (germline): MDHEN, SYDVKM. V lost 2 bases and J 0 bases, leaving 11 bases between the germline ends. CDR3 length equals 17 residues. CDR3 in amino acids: CASSLRETVSGANVLTF. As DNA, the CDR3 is TGTGCCAGCAGTTTACGGGAGACAGTCTCTGGGGCCAACGTCCTGACTTTC.